This TCR beta chain originates from a study of cytomegalovirus exposure and HLA in healthy donors. Broader study findings: The study listed under 200 cytomegalovirus-associated TCR beta chains. In an earlier analysis, about 87% or about 30%: the productive usage of most TCR beta V segments. A later analysis, which compared TCR beta chains of equal frequency, found the HLA-associated ones more clonally expanded. It emerged from a later analysis that several of the most significant clusters appeared to be linked to common viral pathogens.

The PCR made use of 60 Vbeta and 13 Jbeta primers. Using immunoSEQ multiplex PCR, the repertoire was profiled, and TCRdb retains in-frame clones only, with some absent. The sample has 170,000 or so clones, approximately 80% seen once; the top ten hold about 2.9%. Remarks on this clone: Its specificity is unknown.

V lost 4 bases and J lost 0; bases outside the gene matches: 10. Germline assignment: CDR1 SGHNT and CDR2 YYREEE (reference sequence). This CDR3 has 17 residues. This chain joins TRBV5-4 and TRBJ1-2; 9 nucleotides align to TRBD1. This TCR was recovered from a woman aged 45-65 years in good health and CMV-seropositive. Sequencing was performed on PBMCs. CDR3 loop: CASSPGTGSLANYGYTF. The CDR3 DNA reads TGTGCCAGCAGCCCAGGGACAGGGTCCCTAGCTAACTATGGCTACACCTTC.